This entry describes one T cell receptor (beta chain). Data came from immunoSEQ multiplex PCR; TCRdb stores just in-frame clones and leaves some out. The sample includes 180,000 or so clones, around 80% of them seen just once. This entry belongs to a study of blood T cell repertoires in COVID-19. Study summary: From T cells, B-cell-depleted T cells, or PBMCs came the material, which was cDNA or gDNA.

V lost 5 bases and J lost 5, with 4 bases in between. This CDR3 has 11 residues. From germline, CDR1 is LNHDA and CDR2 SQIVND (reference sequence). Material: peripheral blood. The TCR sequence derives from a woman aged 35 to 49 with COVID-19, enrolled during active disease. The rearrangement joins TRBV19 to TRBJ1-5; D gene uncertain. In DNA form, the CDR3 reads TGTGCCAGTAGTCGTGATCAGCCCCAGCATTTT. Translation: CASSRDQPQHF.